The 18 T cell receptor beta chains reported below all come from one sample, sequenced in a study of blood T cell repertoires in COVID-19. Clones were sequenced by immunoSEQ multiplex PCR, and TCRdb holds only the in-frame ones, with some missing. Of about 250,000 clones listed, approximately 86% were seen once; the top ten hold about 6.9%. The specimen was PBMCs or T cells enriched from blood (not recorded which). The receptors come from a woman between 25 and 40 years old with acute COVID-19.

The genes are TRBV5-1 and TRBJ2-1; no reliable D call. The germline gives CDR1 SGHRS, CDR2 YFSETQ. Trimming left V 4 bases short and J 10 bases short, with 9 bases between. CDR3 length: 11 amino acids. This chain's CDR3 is CASSTQREQFF. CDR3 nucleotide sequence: TGCGCCAGCAGCACTCAAAGAGAGCAGTTCTTC.

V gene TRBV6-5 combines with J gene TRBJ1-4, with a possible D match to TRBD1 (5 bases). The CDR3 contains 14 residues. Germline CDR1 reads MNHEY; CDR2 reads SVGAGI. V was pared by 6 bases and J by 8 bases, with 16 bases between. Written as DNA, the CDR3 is TGTGCCAGCAGGACGGGAGCAGGGCTCGAAAAACTGTTTTTT. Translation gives CASRTGAGLEKLFF.

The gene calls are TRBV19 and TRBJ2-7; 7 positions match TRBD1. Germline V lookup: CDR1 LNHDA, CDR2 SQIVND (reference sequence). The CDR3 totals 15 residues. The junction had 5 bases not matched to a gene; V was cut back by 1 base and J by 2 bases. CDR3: CASSIGNQGAYEQYF. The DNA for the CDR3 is TGTGCCAGTAGTATAGGTAATCAGGGGGCCTACGAGCAGTACTTC.

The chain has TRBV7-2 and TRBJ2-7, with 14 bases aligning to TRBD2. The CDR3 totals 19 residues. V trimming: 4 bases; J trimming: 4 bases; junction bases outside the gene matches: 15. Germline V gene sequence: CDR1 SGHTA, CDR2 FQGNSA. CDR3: CASSSRSGTSGSRSYEQYF. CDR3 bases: TGTGCCAGCAGCTCTAGGTCGGGGACTAGCGGGAGCCGTTCTTACGAGCAGTACTTC.

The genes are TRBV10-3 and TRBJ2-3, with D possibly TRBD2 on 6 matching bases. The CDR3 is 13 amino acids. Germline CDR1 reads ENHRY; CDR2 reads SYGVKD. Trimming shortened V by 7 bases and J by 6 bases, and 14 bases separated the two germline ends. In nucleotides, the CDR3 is TGTGCCATCATGCCCCAGGGAGGTGATACGCAGTATTTT. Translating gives CAIMPQGGDTQYF.

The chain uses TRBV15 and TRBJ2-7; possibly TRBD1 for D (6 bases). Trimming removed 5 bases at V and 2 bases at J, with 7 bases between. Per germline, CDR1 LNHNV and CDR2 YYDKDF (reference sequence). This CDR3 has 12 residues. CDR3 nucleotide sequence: TGTGCCACCAGCGGACAGACCTACGAGCAGTACTTC. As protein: CATSGQTYEQYF.

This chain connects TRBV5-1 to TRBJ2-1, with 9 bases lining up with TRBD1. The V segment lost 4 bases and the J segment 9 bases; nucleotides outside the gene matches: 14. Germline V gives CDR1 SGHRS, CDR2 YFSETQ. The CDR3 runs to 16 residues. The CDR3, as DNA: TGCGCCAGCAGCAACTTAGGGACAGGGAGTTTATCTGAGCAGTTCTTC. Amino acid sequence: CASSNLGTGSLSEQFF.

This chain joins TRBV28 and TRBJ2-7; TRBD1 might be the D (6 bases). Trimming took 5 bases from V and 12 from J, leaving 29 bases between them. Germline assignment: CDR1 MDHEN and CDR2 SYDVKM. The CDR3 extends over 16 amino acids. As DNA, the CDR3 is TGTGCCAGCAGTCCACTTGGGCAGGGGAGAGGACGAGGACCGTACTTC. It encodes CASSPLGQGRGRGPYF.

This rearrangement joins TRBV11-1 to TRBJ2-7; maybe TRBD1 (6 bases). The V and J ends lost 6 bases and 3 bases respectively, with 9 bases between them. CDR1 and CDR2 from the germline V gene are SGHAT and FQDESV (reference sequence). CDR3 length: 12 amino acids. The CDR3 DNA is TGTGCCAGCAGACAGGGATACTACGAGCAGTACTTC. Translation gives CASRQGYYEQYF.

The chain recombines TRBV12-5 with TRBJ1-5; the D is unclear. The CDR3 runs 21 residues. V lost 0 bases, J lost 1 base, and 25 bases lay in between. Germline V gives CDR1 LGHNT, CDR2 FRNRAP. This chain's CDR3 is CASGLVRFEGATFKSNQPQHF. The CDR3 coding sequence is TGTGCTAGTGGTTTGGTCCGCTTCGAAGGTGCGACATTTAAGAGCAATCAGCCCCAGCATTTT. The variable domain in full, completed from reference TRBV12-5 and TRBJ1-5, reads DARVTQTPRHKVTEMGQEVTMRCQPILGHNTVFWYRQTMMQGLELLAYFRNRAPLDDSGMPKDRFSAEMPDATLATLKIQPSEPRDSAVYFCASGLVRFEGATFKSNQPQHFGDGTRLSIL.

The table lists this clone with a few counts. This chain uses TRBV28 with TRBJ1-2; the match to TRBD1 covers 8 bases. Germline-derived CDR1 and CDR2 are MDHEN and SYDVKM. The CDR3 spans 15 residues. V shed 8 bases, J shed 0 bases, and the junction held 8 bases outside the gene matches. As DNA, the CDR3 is TGTGCCAGCCTGACAGGGGCAGCCTCTAACTATGGCTACACCTTC. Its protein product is CASLTGAASNYGYTF.

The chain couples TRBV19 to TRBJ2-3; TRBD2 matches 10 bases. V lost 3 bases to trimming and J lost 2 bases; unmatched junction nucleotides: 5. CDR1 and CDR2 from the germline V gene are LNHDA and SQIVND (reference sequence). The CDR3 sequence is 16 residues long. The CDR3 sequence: CASSILAGAYTDTQYF. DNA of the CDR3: TGTGCCAGTAGTATCCTAGCGGGAGCATACACAGATACGCAGTATTTT. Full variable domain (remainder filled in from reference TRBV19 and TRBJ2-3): DGGITQSPKYLFRKEGQNVTLSCEQNLNHDAMYWYRQDPGQGLRLIYYSQIVNDFQKGDIAEGYSVSREKKESFPLTVTSAQKNPTAFYLCASSILAGAYTDTQYFGPGTRLTVL.

CDR3 coding DNA: TGTGCCAGCAGCCGAGAAGCTGAAGCTTTCTTT. Residues: CASSREAEAFF. This sequence joins TRBV5-4 and TRBJ1-1; D gene ambiguous. Germline lookup yields CDR1 SGHNT and CDR2 YYREEE (reference sequence). This CDR3 is built from 11 residues. V lost 4 bases and J 6 bases, leaving 7 bases between the germline ends.

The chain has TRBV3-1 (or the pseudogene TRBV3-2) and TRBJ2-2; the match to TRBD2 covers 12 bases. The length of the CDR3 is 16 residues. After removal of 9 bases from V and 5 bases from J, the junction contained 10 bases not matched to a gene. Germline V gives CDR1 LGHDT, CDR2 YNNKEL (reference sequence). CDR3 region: CASSLGLAGLTGELFF. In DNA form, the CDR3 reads TGTGCCAGTTCCTTAGGACTAGCGGGGCTAACCGGGGAGCTGTTTTTT.

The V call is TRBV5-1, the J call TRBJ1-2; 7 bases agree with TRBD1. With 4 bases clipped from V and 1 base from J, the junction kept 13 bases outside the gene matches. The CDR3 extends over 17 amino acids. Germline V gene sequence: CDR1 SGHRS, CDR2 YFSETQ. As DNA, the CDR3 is TGCGCCAGCAGCCCCACCTCCGGGACAGACCTTAACTATGGCTACACCTTC. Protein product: CASSPTSGTDLNYGYTF.

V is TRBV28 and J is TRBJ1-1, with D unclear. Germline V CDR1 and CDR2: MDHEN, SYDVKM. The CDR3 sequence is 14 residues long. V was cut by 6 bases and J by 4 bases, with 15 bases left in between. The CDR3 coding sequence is TGTGCCAGCAGCCAGAGATTGGGCAGCACTGAAGCTTTCTTT. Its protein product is CASSQRLGSTEAFF.

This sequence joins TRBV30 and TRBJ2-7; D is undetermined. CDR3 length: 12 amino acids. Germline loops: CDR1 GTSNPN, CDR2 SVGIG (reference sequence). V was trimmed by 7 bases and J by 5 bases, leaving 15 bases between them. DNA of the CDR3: TGTGCCTCCAGATCAGGCCGTCACGAGCAGTACTTC. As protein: CASRSGRHEQYF.

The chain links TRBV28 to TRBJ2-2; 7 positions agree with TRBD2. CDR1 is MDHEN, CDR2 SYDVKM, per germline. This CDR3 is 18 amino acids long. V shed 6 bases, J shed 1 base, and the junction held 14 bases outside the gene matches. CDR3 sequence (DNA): TGTGCCAGCAGACCTCGGGGGTGGGACTACCTGAACACCGGGGAGCTGTTTTTT. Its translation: CASRPRGWDYLNTGELFF.